These 30 T cell receptor beta chains were sequenced from one sample in a study of monozygotic twins with cystic fibrosis. Sequencing used immunoSEQ multiplex PCR; TCRdb keeps in-frame clones, though not all of them. Of just over 14,000 clones in the sample, 80% to 90% were seen once. The material sequenced was blood. The receptors shown here come from a boy between 10 and 17 years old with cystic fibrosis.

This clone was seen only once. This sequence joins TRBV6-6 and TRBJ2-3; D unclear. V was trimmed by 8 bases and J by 1 base, leaving 10 bases between them. The germline V gene has CDR1 MNHNY and CDR2 SVGAGI (reference sequence). The CDR3 length is 13 residues. The CDR3 loop reads CASRIGRTDTQYF. The CDR3 nucleotides read TGTGCCAGCCGGATCGGGCGCACAGATACGCAGTATTTT.

The chain joins TRBV2 to TRBJ1-1, with D maybe TRBD1 (5 bases). CDR1 and CDR2 (germline): SNHLY, FYNNEI. The CDR3 extends over 14 amino acids. With 5 bases removed from V and 3 bases from J, the gap between germline ends came to 13 bases. The DNA of the CDR3 is TGTGCCAGCAGTCGGGTCGGGGGGGACACTGAAGCTTTCTTT. Translating gives CASSRVGGDTEAFF.

V and J are TRBV7-2 and TRBJ1-2, with TRBD1 matching over 7 bases. V gave up 4 bases and J gave up 4 bases; unmatched junction bases: 0. CDR3 length: 12 amino acids. Germline CDR1 reads SGHTA; CDR2 reads FQGNSA. The CDR3 nucleotides read TGTGCCAGCAGCTGGGACAGCTATGGCTACACCTTC. Protein product: CASSWDSYGYTF.

This CDR3 is CASSPGRMPEEKLFF. The CDR3 region has the DNA TGTGCCAGCTCACCAGGGCGGATGCCGGAGGAAAAACTGTTTTTT. This chain connects TRBV18 to TRBJ1-4, with no clear D. Looked up from germline, CDR1 is KGHSH and CDR2 is LQKENI. With 2 bases removed from V and 8 bases from J, the gap between germline ends came to 15 bases. This CDR3 is 15 amino acids long.

V is TRBV7-9 and J is TRBJ2-3, with 7 bases lining up with TRBD1. The CDR3 contains 13 residues. The V and J ends lost 0 bases and 8 bases, in that order; junction bases with no gene match: 2. The germline V gene has CDR1 SEHNR and CDR2 FQNEAQ (reference sequence). Written as DNA, the CDR3 is TGTGCCAGCAGCTTAGCTCCAGGGGGTACGCAGTATTTT. This sequence encodes CASSLAPGGTQYF.

V gene TRBV19 combines with J gene TRBJ1-5, with 10 bases matching TRBD1. Trimming at V came to 3 bases and at J to 7 bases, leaving 6 bases not matched to a gene. Germline CDR1 and CDR2: LNHDA and SQIVND (reference sequence). This CDR3 comprises 15 residues. The DNA for the CDR3 is TGTGCCAGTAGTATCGCGACAGGGGGCGGGCAGCCCCAGCATTTT. Translated: CASSIATGGGQPQHF.

CDR3 nucleotide sequence: TGCGCCAGCAGCTTGGAGGGGATCCACACCGGGGAGCTGTTTTTT. Protein sequence: CASSLEGIHTGELFF. This rearrangement joins TRBV5-1 to TRBJ2-2; maybe TRBD1 (5 bases). Germline loops: CDR1 SGHRS, CDR2 YFSETQ. Trimming took off 0 bases at V and 3 bases at J, with 9 bases between the two ends. This CDR3 has 15 residues. The whole variable domain, filled in from reference TRBV5-1 and TRBJ2-2, reads KAGVTQTPRYLIKTRGQQVTLSCSPISGHRSVSWYQQTPGQGLQFLFEYFSETQRNKGNFPGRFSGRQFSNSRSEMNVSTLELGDSALYLCASSLEGIHTGELFFGEGSRLTVL.

The chain joins TRBV19 to TRBJ2-1; D assignment may be TRBD1 or TRBD2 (5 bases each). Per germline, CDR1 LNHDA and CDR2 SQIVND (reference sequence). V lost 4 bases, J lost 2 bases, and 15 bases lay in between. There are 16 residues in the CDR3. The CDR3 DNA follows: TGTGCCAGTAGTAACTCGGGACCACCGACCTACAATGAGCAGTTCTTC. Translation gives CASSNSGPPTYNEQFF.

The sample holds one count of this clone. The chain carries TRBV19 and TRBJ2-2, with D perhaps assigned TRBD1 or TRBD2 (5 bases each). V was clipped by 7 bases and J by 6 bases, with 15 bases between them. The length of the CDR3 is 14 residues. Germline CDR1 and CDR2: LNHDA and SQIVND (reference sequence). The CDR3 DNA reads as TGTGCCAGTACCTCCGGGACCCACTCCGGGGAGCTGTTTTTT. It codes for CASTSGTHSGELFF.

This chain joins TRBV30 and TRBJ1-4, with D hard to call. V was pared by 0 bases and J by 6 bases, with 17 bases between. CDR1 and CDR2 (germline): GTSNPN, SVGIG (reference sequence). The CDR3 is made up of 16 amino acids. The DNA of the CDR3 is TGTGCCTGGAGTGTTGGGATGGCCAACTCGGATGAAAAACTGTTTTTT. It codes for CAWSVGMANSDEKLFF.

The chain uses TRBV7-9 and TRBJ2-7; D unclear. There are 16 residues in the CDR3. Germline assignment: CDR1 SEHNR and CDR2 FQNEAQ (reference sequence). Trimming took off 1 base at V and 5 bases at J, with 18 bases between the two ends. CDR3 region: CASSLGWGSSAHEQYF. CDR3 nucleotides: TGTGCCAGCAGCTTAGGTTGGGGAAGCTCTGCCCACGAGCAGTACTTC.

The rearrangement links TRBV6-5 to TRBJ1-1, with unresolved D. Trimming cost V 11 bases and J 2 bases, with 15 bases left between them. The germline V gene has CDR1 MNHEY and CDR2 SVGAGI. The CDR3 spans 13 residues. The CDR3 coding sequence is TGTGCCGTAGAAGGGCAGCCTAACACTGAAGCTTTCTTT. Translation: CAVEGQPNTEAFF.

The gene calls are TRBV25-1 and TRBJ2-3; TRBD2 is a possible D gene (6 bases). CDR3 size: 14 residues. The germline V and J ends were trimmed by 0 bases and 12 bases, with 16 bases remaining between them. Germline V gene data show CDR1 as MGHDK and CDR2 as SYGVNS. In nucleotides, the CDR3 is TGTGCCAGCAGTGAATATGAGAAACCGGGACTCCAGTATTTT. Its translation: CASSEYEKPGLQYF.

The J gene is TRBJ2-3, the V gene TRBV4-1; 11 nucleotides line up with TRBD2. This CDR3 spans 15 amino acids. Looked up from germline, CDR1 is MGHRA and CDR2 is YSYEKL. After removal of 5 bases from V and 2 bases from J, the junction contained 3 bases not matched to a gene. The CDR3 protein is CASSGLAGLTDTQYF. In DNA form, the CDR3 reads TGCGCCAGCAGCGGACTAGCGGGCCTCACAGATACGCAGTATTTT.

The CDR3 coding sequence is TGTGCCAGCAGTGGTACAGACAGCTCCTACGAGCAGTACTTC. This gives the protein CASSGTDSSYEQYF. This chain links TRBV2 with TRBJ2-7, with a weak D call TRBD1 (5 bases). Trimming cost V 4 bases and J 0 bases, with 10 bases left between them. Germline CDR1 SNHLY, CDR2 FYNNEI. This CDR3 spans 14 amino acids.

V is TRBV18 and J is TRBJ2-7; D call uncertain. The CDR3 is 13 residues long. Between the trimmed V and J ends, which lost 0 bases and 5 bases, there was a span of 8 bases. CDR1 and CDR2 (germline): KGHSH, LQKENI. The chain's CDR3 is CASSPPGSNEQYF. The DNA for the CDR3 is TGTGCCAGCTCACCACCGGGAAGCAACGAGCAGTACTTC. Supplemented by reference TRBV18 and TRBJ2-7, the full variable domain reads NAGVMQNPRHLVRRRGQEARLRCSPMKGHSHVYWYRQLPEEGLKFMVYLQKENIIDESGMPKERFSAEFPKEGPSILRIQQVVRGDSAAYFCASSPPGSNEQYFGPGTRLTVT.

DNA for the CDR3: TGTGCCAGCAGTTTAAGGGCCTTCAATCAGCCCCAGCATTTT. Its protein product is CASSLRAFNQPQHF. The chain carries TRBV27 and TRBJ1-5; D remains unclear. Trimming removed 2 bases from V and 3 bases from J, with 8 bases in between. CDR3 length: 14 residues. CDR1 and CDR2 from the germline V gene are MNHEY and SMNVEV (reference sequence).

The J gene is TRBJ2-2, the V gene TRBV27; 7 nucleotides align to TRBD1. CDR3 length: 15 amino acids. V shed 6 bases, J shed 4 bases, and the junction held 8 bases outside the gene matches. Germline V gene sequence: CDR1 MNHEY, CDR2 SMNVEV (reference sequence). For the CDR3, the DNA is TGTGCCAGCAGCACCAACAGGGGTGGCACCGGGGAGCTGTTTTTT. Translation: CASSTNRGGTGELFF.

The chain links TRBV27 to TRBJ2-7, with D possibly being TRBD1 or TRBD2 (5 bases each). CDR3 length: 15 amino acids. Germline CDR1 reads MNHEY; CDR2 reads SMNVEV (reference sequence). The ends were cut back, 5 bases at V and 0 bases at J, with 14 bases in the middle. CDR3 in amino acids: CASSITGTDSYEQYF. DNA of the CDR3: TGTGCCAGCAGTATAACCGGGACGGACTCCTACGAGCAGTACTTC.

The chain is built from TRBV6-1 and TRBJ1-2; possibly TRBD1 for D (5 bases). Germline values: CDR1 MNHNS, CDR2 SASEGT. The V end was cut by 5 bases, the J end by 1 base, with 11 bases between. The CDR3 totals 14 residues. The CDR3 DNA reads as TGTGCCAGCAGTCAGCAGGGCGTTAACTATGGCTACACCTTC. Amino acids: CASSQQGVNYGYTF.

This clone was detected a few times. The V gene is TRBV2, the J gene TRBJ2-1; a possible D gene is TRBD1 (8 bases). Germline CDR1 SNHLY, CDR2 FYNNEI. The CDR3 loop spans 18 amino acids. Between the trimmed V and J ends, which lost 6 bases and 5 bases, there was a span of 26 bases. The CDR3 loop reads CASRERGGKDRVNNEQFF. The CDR3, as DNA: TGTGCCAGCAGAGAGAGGGGGGGGAAGGACAGGGTGAACAATGAGCAGTTCTTC.

The V gene is TRBV7-9, the J gene TRBJ1-2, with D maybe TRBD1 (5 bases). The CDR3 is 16 residues long. Germline V gene lookup returns CDR1 SEHNR and CDR2 FQNEAQ (reference sequence). V lost 5 bases to trimming and J lost 10 bases, with 26 bases between them. The CDR3 DNA follows: TGTGCCAGCAGCCATAGGGTAGGGGTTCAGGTGGATGACTACACCTTC. Amino acids: CASSHRVGVQVDDYTF.

The chain has TRBV29-1 and TRBJ2-7; unclear D gene. This CDR3 spans 11 amino acids. Per the germline V gene, CDR1 is SQVTM and CDR2 is ANQGSEA. Trimming shortened V by 5 bases and J by 3 bases, and 8 bases separated the two germline ends. DNA of the CDR3: TGCAGCGTTCGTGAAGGCTACGAGCAGTACTTC. Translated: CSVREGYEQYF.

This clone has just a few counts. CDR3 amino acids: CASSSRPRRGSTEAFF. As DNA, the CDR3 is TGTGCCAGCAGTTCCCGACCGAGGCGGGGGAGCACTGAAGCTTTCTTT. The chain combines TRBV27 with TRBJ1-1; the D gene is possibly TRBD1 (5 bases). The CDR3 sequence is 16 residues long. CDR1 and CDR2 (germline): MNHEY, SMNVEV (reference sequence). Trimming took off 4 bases at V and 4 bases at J, with 19 bases between the two ends.

The chain has TRBV5-1 and TRBJ2-1; 14 bases are shared with TRBD2. This CDR3 is 18 amino acids long. Looked up from germline, CDR1 is SGHRS and CDR2 is YFSETQ. After removal of 2 bases from V and 5 bases from J, the junction contained 9 bases not matched to a gene. CDR3 protein: CASSFGLAGGSWDNEQFF. As DNA, the CDR3 is TGCGCCAGCAGCTTCGGACTAGCGGGGGGCTCTTGGGACAATGAGCAGTTCTTC.

V gene TRBV4-2 combines with J gene TRBJ2-3; D is undetermined. The germline CDR1 and CDR2 sequences are LGHNA and YNFKEQ. Trimming took 0 bases from V and 4 from J, leaving 11 bases between them. This CDR3 comprises 15 residues. CDR3 sequence: CASSQDFLIADTQYF. The CDR3 nucleotides read TGTGCCAGCAGCCAAGATTTCCTTATCGCAGATACGCAGTATTTT.

V is TRBV10-2 and J is TRBJ2-7, with TRBD1 matching over 7 bases. Trimming took 7 bases from V and 0 from J; bases not matched to a gene: 6. The CDR3 covers 14 residues. Germline V gene sequence: CDR1 WSHSY, CDR2 SAAADI. CDR3 sequence: CASKKGQNSYEQYF. The DNA for the CDR3 is TGCGCCAGCAAGAAGGGACAGAACTCCTACGAGCAGTACTTC.

CDR3 sequence (DNA): TGTGCCAGCAGCCACCTCGGTAAGGACGCCTCGGCTTTCTTT. This sequence encodes CASSHLGKDASAFF. The chain joins TRBV4-2 to TRBJ1-1, with D uncertain. This CDR3 contains 14 residues. The ends were cut back, 3 bases at V and 11 bases at J, with 19 bases in the middle. Germline V gene data show CDR1 as LGHNA and CDR2 as YNFKEQ.

The rearrangement joins TRBV7-9 to TRBJ2-2; D is tentatively TRBD1 or TRBD2 (7 bases each). V gave up 4 bases and J gave up 5 bases, with 23 bases separating them. The CDR3 is 18 amino acids. CDR1 SEHNR and CDR2 FQNEAQ come from the germline V gene (reference sequence). CDR3 loop: CASSYYPKQGTTTGELFF. The CDR3 DNA reads TGTGCCAGCAGCTATTACCCGAAACAGGGGACTACTACCGGGGAGCTGTTTTTT.

This chain links TRBV19 with TRBJ2-5; D is ambiguous. The CDR3 loop spans 15 amino acids. V lost 5 bases, J lost 0 bases, and 13 bases lay in between. Germline lookup yields CDR1 LNHDA and CDR2 SQIVND (reference sequence). Written as DNA, the CDR3 is TGTGCCAGTAGTGACCAGGTTACGTACCAAGAGACCCAGTACTTC. It specifies CASSDQVTYQETQYF. Filled out from reference TRBV19 and TRBJ2-5, the complete variable domain reads DGGITQSPKYLFRKEGQNVTLSCEQNLNHDAMYWYRQDPGQGLRLIYYSQIVNDFQKGDIAEGYSVSREKKESFPLTVTSAQKNPTAFYLCASSDQVTYQETQYFGPGTRLLVL.